These T cell receptor beta chains were read from a single sample in a study of T-cell memory formation after mild COVID-19. TCRdb re-analysed the 5' RACE reads in MiXCR, keeping a single row per CDR3 protein. The sample shows roughly 550,000 distinct CDR3 sequences, over 20% of them seen only once. Sequenced input: PBMCs or a T cell subset sorted from them (not recorded which). These receptors all come from an adult woman who had mild COVID-19 (a few samples of this study predate the infection). Cell type and time point are not known. Each CDR3 is given with its conserved first and last residue. D genes are given only for firm matches. For some rows the clone size is stated as once, few or many, or as a class when expanded; others skip it.

V gene	D gene	clone size	J gene	CDR3 DNA	CDR3 protein
TRBV12-3/TRBV12-4	-	many	TRBJ2-7	TGTGCCAGCAGTGCTGGGGCGGTGCTCTCCTACGAGCAGTACTTC	CASSAGAVLSYEQYF
TRBV5-6	-	few	TRBJ1-6	TGTGCCAGCAGCTCCCAGGGTTATTCACCCCTCCACTTT	CASSSQGYSPLHF
TRBV5-1	-	-	TRBJ2-1	TGCGCCAGCAGCCCCGCCCAGGGTTACAATGAGCAGTTCTTC	CASSPAQGYNEQFF
TRBV5-1	-	-	TRBJ2-7	TGCGCCAGCAGCTTGGTCTACGCGGGGGCCCTCTACGAGCAGTACTTC	CASSLVYAGALYEQYF
TRBV12-3/TRBV12-4	TRBD2	many	TRBJ2-3	TGTGCCAGCAGTTTAATTCCAGCGGGGGGTCAAGATACGCAGTATTTT	CASSLIPAGGQDTQYF
TRBV4-1	-	-	TRBJ1-5	TGCGCCAGCAGCCAAGAAATTAGCAATCAGCCCCAGCATTTT	CASSQEISNQPQHF
TRBV7-2	TRBD1	few	TRBJ1-2	TGTGCCAGCAGCCCTGAGACAGGGCGGGGCTACACCTTC	CASSPETGRGYTF
TRBV6-5	-	few	TRBJ2-3	TGTGCCAGCGGGTCTAGCGTACCCCGGGATACGCAGTATTTT	CASGSSVPRDTQYF
TRBV12-3/TRBV12-4	-	many	TRBJ2-4	TGTGCCAGCAGTTTTAGGGGGGGCCTGGACATTCAGTACTTC	CASSFRGGLDIQYF
TRBV6-5	TRBD2	few	TRBJ2-7	TGTGCCAGCAGTTACTCTCTAGCGGGGTCCTACGAGCAGTACTTC	CASSYSLAGSYEQYF
TRBV20-1	TRBD2	-	TRBJ2-7	TGCAGTGCTTTTAGCGGGATGACTGGCCACGAGCAGTACTTC	CSAFSGMTGHEQYF
TRBV18	TRBD1	few	TRBJ2-1	TGTGCCAGCTCAATAACAGGGGGCCGTTACAATGAGCAGTTCTTC	CASSITGGRYNEQFF
TRBV15	TRBD2	-	TRBJ2-2	TGTGCCACCAGCAGAGATGCGGGGGAGGCCGGGGAGCTGTTTTTT	CATSRDAGEAGELFF
TRBV7-9	-	-	TRBJ2-3	TGTGCCAGCAGCTTACGGGGGTCAGATACGCAGTATTTT	CASSLRGSDTQYF
TRBV7-9	TRBD1	few	TRBJ2-5	TGTGCCAGCAGCTTACCCAGGACAGGGGACCAAGAGACCCAGTACTTC	CASSLPRTGDQETQYF
TRBV30	-	few	TRBJ1-3	TGTGCCTGGAGTCCAGGGGCTGGAAACACCATATATTTT	CAWSPGAGNTIYF
TRBV30	-	few	TRBJ1-1	TGTGCCTGCGCCGGTAAGGGAGAGGAGAGAGCTTTCTTT	CACAGKGEERAFF
TRBV25-1	TRBD2	-	TRBJ2-1	TGTGCCAGCAGTGAAGGATTTGGGGAGGGACTAGCGAACAATGAGCAGTTCTTC	CASSEGFGEGLANNEQFF
TRBV11-2	TRBD2	few	TRBJ2-1	TGTGCCAGCAGCTTATCCGAGGGACTAGCGGAGCAGTTCTTC	CASSLSEGLAEQFF
TRBV27	-	few	TRBJ2-7	TGTGCCAGCACCCCTGGAGGCCGTCCCGAGCAGTACTTC	CASTPGGRPEQYF
TRBV12-5	-	-	TRBJ1-5	TGTGCTAGTGGTCCCATGGGGGCCAATCAGCCCCAGCATTTT	CASGPMGANQPQHF
TRBV9	-	few	TRBJ1-1	TGTGCCAGCAGCCCCCTCTGGAACAGGGCGAACACTGAAGCTTTCTTT	CASSPLWNRANTEAFF
TRBV7-6	-	many	TRBJ2-3	TGTGCCAGCAGCTTAGGTGCTGATACGCAGTATTTT	CASSLGADTQYF
TRBV7-2	-	few	TRBJ2-7	TGTGCCAGCAGCCTTCTATCGGGGTACGAGCAGTACTTC	CASSLLSGYEQYF
TRBV5-4	-	few	TRBJ2-3	TGTGCCAGCAGCCGGACAGCGGTAGCGGCCGATACGCAGTATTTT	CASSRTAVAADTQYF
TRBV7-9	-	-	TRBJ2-1	TGTGCCAGCAGCTTAGAAGGCTCCCCTGGAGGGCAGTTCTTC	CASSLEGSPGGQFF
TRBV5-1	-	few	TRBJ2-2	TGCGCCAGCAGCTTGGCGACTAACACCGGGGAGCTGTTTTTT	CASSLATNTGELFF
TRBV29-1	-	many	TRBJ2-7	TGCAGCGTTGTAGACGGACCCAAATCACTCTCCTACGAGCAGTACTTC	CSVVDGPKSLSYEQYF
TRBV7-8	-	-	TRBJ2-7	TGTGCCAGCAGCCCCAGAACAGGGTTTTCCTACGAGCAGTACTTC	CASSPRTGFSYEQYF
TRBV9	-	-	TRBJ2-6	TGTGCCAGCAGCGCTACAATCTCTGGGGCCAACGTCCTGACTTTC	CASSATISGANVLTF
TRBV5-6	TRBD1	few	TRBJ2-2	TGTGCCAGCAGCTTGCCCGGGACAGTCGTCGGGGAGCTGTTTTTT	CASSLPGTVVGELFF
TRBV24-1	-	few	TRBJ2-3	TGTGCCACCAGTCGTAGGGCAGATACGCAGTATTTT	CATSRRADTQYF
TRBV12-5	-	-	TRBJ2-6	TGTGCTAGTGGTTTGGCTGGGGCCAACGTCCTGACTTTC	CASGLAGANVLTF
TRBV6-2/TRBV6-3	TRBD2	-	TRBJ2-2	TGTGCCAGCAGTTACTCAGGACTAGCGGGAGGGCGCCGGAACGGGGAGCTGTTTTTT	CASSYSGLAGGRRNGELFF
TRBV7-9	TRBD2	-	TRBJ2-1	TGTGCCAGCAGCTTCCCCTTTGCTAGCGGGGGGAGTTCCAATGAGCAGTTCTTC	CASSFPFASGGSSNEQFF
TRBV4-3	TRBD2	-	TRBJ2-7	TGCGCCAGCAGCCTCGCGAAGACTAGCGGGAGTCGCGAGCAGTACTTC	CASSLAKTSGSREQYF
TRBV11-2	TRBD2	few	TRBJ2-2	TGTGCCAGCAGCGGCGGGAGGCGGAACACCGGGGAGCTGTTTTTT	CASSGGRRNTGELFF
TRBV19	TRBD1	many	TRBJ1-5	TGTGCCAGTAGTATAGATGACAGGGACAATCAGCCCCAGCATTTT	CASSIDDRDNQPQHF
TRBV29-1	-	-	TRBJ1-1	TGCAGCGTTGCCCCGTTGGACATCCCCAAGGGGGACACTGAAGCTTTCTTT	CSVAPLDIPKGDTEAFF
TRBV4-1	-	-	TRBJ1-1	TGCGCCAGCAGCGCCGGACAGTTTTTGGACACTGAAGCTTTCTTT	CASSAGQFLDTEAFF
TRBV20-1	-	-	TRBJ1-1	TGCAGTGCTAGAGATGGGGAGAACACTGAAGCTTTCTTT	CSARDGENTEAFF
TRBV29-1	TRBD1	few	TRBJ1-5	TGCAGCGTGAGACAGGGGCTGGATCAGCCCCAGCATTTT	CSVRQGLDQPQHF
TRBV9	TRBD2	-	TRBJ2-3	TGTGCCAGCAGCGTAGCCATGCTAGCGGGGACAGATACGCAGTATTTT	CASSVAMLAGTDTQYF
TRBV12-3/TRBV12-4	-	-	TRBJ2-3	TGTGCCAGCAGTTCAATTACTACAGATACGCAGTATTTT	CASSSITTDTQYF
TRBV20-1	-	-	TRBJ2-7	TGCAGTGCCCCCAAAATCGACGAAGCCTGGGACGAGCAGTACTTC	CSAPKIDEAWDEQYF
TRBV6-6	TRBD2	few	TRBJ2-5	TGTGCCACCAGAGGAGCGGGGGTGCAAGAGACCCAGTACTTC	CATRGAGVQETQYF
TRBV10-3	TRBD2	-	TRBJ2-7	TGTGCCATCAGTGATGGTGCTAGCGGGAGCTCCTACGAGCAGTACTTC	CAISDGASGSSYEQYF
TRBV6-2/TRBV6-3	TRBD2	few	TRBJ2-3	TGTGCCAGCAGCCAACCTAGCGGTAGCACAGATACGCAGTATTTT	CASSQPSGSTDTQYF
TRBV7-3	-	-	TRBJ1-2	TGTGCCAGCAGCTCCCTCACGCGACAGCTCTATGGCTACACCTTC	CASSSLTRQLYGYTF
TRBV20-1	TRBD2	-	TRBJ2-3	TGCAGAGGGGCTAGCGGGGGGGCCCAGGCGCAGTATTTT	CRGASGGAQAQYF
TRBV5-1	-	few	TRBJ2-1	TGCGCCAGCAGCTTGGGTTATCCCTCTGAGCAGTTCTTC	CASSLGYPSEQFF
TRBV3-1	-	few	TRBJ2-2	TGTGCCAGCACGACCGGGCGACCCTCGAACACCGGGGAGCTGTTTTTT	CASTTGRPSNTGELFF
TRBV4-3	-	many	TRBJ2-3	TGCGCCAGCAGCCAAGATCGGGCAGTAAGCACAGATACGCAGTATTTT	CASSQDRAVSTDTQYF
TRBV6-2/TRBV6-3	-	few	TRBJ1-1	TGTGCCAGCAGGAAACAGAGCTACGGAGCTTTCTTT	CASRKQSYGAFF